This is a list of T cell receptor beta chains from one sample in a study of shared clonotypes between healthy human individuals. The repertoire was sequenced with immunoSEQ multiplex PCR; TCRdb's copy has only in-frame clones and lacks some. The table lists over a million clones, about 80% of them singletons. The sequenced sample was memory CD4+ T cells from PBMCs. These receptors all come from a man younger than 35 in good health. Some clones in this sample may be carry-over from other donors' samples. The CDR3 runs from the conserved cysteine through the conserved F or W. A D gene is named only where the DNA matches it firmly. Clone size is given for some rows only: seen once, a few or many times, or a class if the clone is expanded.

j_call clone_size d_call v_call cdr3_aa cdr3_nt
TRBJ2-5 . . TRBV6-1 CASSEAVRVQETQYF TGTGCCAGCAGTGAAGCAGTGAGGGTACAAGAGACCCAGTACTTC
TRBJ2-2 once . TRBV9 CASSVVSSAGELFF TGTGCCAGCAGCGTAGTGTCTAGCGCCGGGGAGCTGTTTTTT
TRBJ2-2 many TRBD1 TRBV7-2 CASSLTGTNTGELFF TGTGCCAGCAGCCTGACAGGGACGAACACCGGGGAGCTGTTTTTT
TRBJ2-1 . . TRBV6-1 CASSAQDTYNEQFF TGTGCCAGCAGTGCACAGGATACCTACAATGAGCAGTTCTTC
TRBJ2-1 . TRBD2 TRBV5-4 CASSSGLAGGYNEQFF TGTGCCAGCAGCTCGGGACTAGCGGGAGGCTACAATGAGCAGTTCTTC
TRBJ1-1 once . TRBV5-1 CASSSTPPGDTEAFF TGCGCCAGCAGCTCCACTCCCCCTGGGGACACTGAAGCTTTCTTT
TRBJ2-2 . . TRBV29-1 CSVIGSRTGELFF TGCAGCGTGATTGGGAGTAGGACCGGGGAGCTGTTTTTT
TRBJ2-7 . . TRBV29-1 CSVQGIFSYEQYF TGCAGCGTTCAGGGAATCTTCTCCTACGAGCAGTACTTC
TRBJ1-4 . TRBD1 TRBV28 CASTTTGEGDEKLFF TGTGCCAGCACAACAACAGGGGAGGGGGATGAAAAACTGTTTTTT
TRBJ2-7 . TRBD2 TRBV4-1 CASSQESSGRMAQYF TGCGCCAGCAGCCAAGAGTCTAGCGGGAGGATGGCGCAGTACTTC
TRBJ2-1 once TRBD1 TRBV29-1 CSGRTGSSSYNEQFF TGCAGCGGCCGGACAGGGTCGAGCTCCTACAATGAGCAGTTCTTC
TRBJ2-3 many TRBD2 TRBV4-1 CASSQGTSGYTQYF TGCGCCAGCAGCCAAGGGACTAGCGGTTATACGCAGTATTTT
TRBJ2-2 . TRBD2 TRBV5-1 CASSVTSGSSTGELFF TGCGCCAGCAGCGTTACTAGCGGGAGCAGCACCGGGGAGCTGTTTTTT
TRBJ1-1 . . TRBV18 CASSPGLGGASEAFF TGTGCCAGCTCACCAGGCCTCGGGGGGGCGTCTGAAGCTTTCTTT
TRBJ2-1 . . TRBV9 CASSPQASSYNEQFF TGTGCCAGCAGCCCACAGGCTAGCTCCTACAATGAGCAGTTCTTC
TRBJ2-7 . . TRBV5-1 CASSFDRREQYF TGCGCCAGCAGCTTCGACCGACGCGAGCAGTACTTC
TRBJ2-1 many TRBD2 TRBV9 CASSAIPGLISYNEQFF TGTGCCAGCAGCGCGATCCCGGGACTAATAAGCTACAATGAGCAGTTCTTC
TRBJ2-3 once . TRBV6-1 CASGRERTDTQYF TGTGCCAGCGGGCGGGAACGCACAGATACGCAGTATTTT
TRBJ2-6 . . TRBV28 CASSFTAAHNVLTF TGTGCCAGCAGTTTTACAGCGGCCCACAACGTCCTGACTTTC
TRBJ2-2 once . TRBV5-1 CASSSQGPNTGELFF TGCGCCAGCAGCTCCCAAGGCCCGAACACCGGGGAGCTGTTTTTT
TRBJ1-1 . . TRBV28 CATTGPGANTEAFF TGTGCCACCACTGGCCCAGGGGCAAACACTGAAGCTTTCTTT
TRBJ2-2 . . TRBV10-3 CATRGLLTGELFF TGTGCCACCAGGGGTCTACTTACCGGGGAGCTGTTTTTT
TRBJ1-5 . . TRBV19 CASSIGRGTQPQHF TGTGCCAGTAGTATTGGGAGGGGGACTCAGCCCCAGCATTTT
TRBJ2-7 . . TRBV5-1 CASSSGTSSYEQYF TGCGCCAGCAGCTCCGGGACTTCGTCCTACGAGCAGTACTTC
TRBJ2-7 . . TRBV10-3 CAIKGGRGYEQYF TGTGCCATCAAGGGTGGCAGGGGCTACGAGCAGTACTTC
TRBJ2-6 few . TRBV2 CASSDSSGANVLTF TGTGCCAGCAGTGATAGCTCTGGGGCCAACGTCCTGACTTTC
TRBJ1-2 . . TRBV28 CASTGGIINYGYTF TGTGCCAGCACGGGAGGGATTATTAACTATGGCTACACCTTC
TRBJ1-2 . . TRBV10-3 CAINPGDVGYTF TGTGCCATCAATCCTGGGGACGTTGGCTACACCTTC
TRBJ1-2 . . TRBV28 CASSLTPDRYGYTF TGTGCCAGCAGTTTAACCCCAGACAGGTACGGCTACACCTTC
TRBJ1-1 . . TRBV27 CASSPPGWGDAFF TGTGCCAGCAGCCCGCCCGGTTGGGGCGATGCTTTCTTT
TRBJ2-5 . TRBD2 TRBV5-1 CASSLRGGQETQYF TGCGCCAGCAGCCTCCGGGGGGGGCAAGAGACCCAGTACTTC
TRBJ1-1 few . TRBV15 CATSRANSVKMEAFF TGTGCCACCAGCAGGGCGAACTCGGTTAAAATGGAAGCTTTCTTT
TRBJ2-7 few TRBD2 TRBV7-2 CASTLGRSSYEQYF TGTGCCAGCACCCTCGGGAGGAGCTCCTACGAGCAGTACTTC
TRBJ2-2 . . TRBV18 CASTSGQLGNTGELFF TGTGCCAGCACCTCTGGACAGTTAGGGAACACCGGGGAGCTGTTTTTT
TRBJ2-7 . . TRBV7-2 CASSLTRERYEQYF TGTGCCAGCAGCCTGACGCGGGAACGATACGAGCAGTACTTC
TRBJ1-2 . . TRBV2 CASSRVGTANYGYTF TGTGCCAGCAGTCGGGTGGGGACGGCTAACTATGGCTACACCTTC
TRBJ1-2 . . TRBV10-3 CAISPDYGYTF TGTGCCATCAGCCCGGACTATGGCTACACCTTC
TRBJ1-2 . . TRBV7-9 CASSLAFSTYSNRYGYTF TGTGCCAGCAGCTTAGCTTTTTCCACCTACAGTAATCGCTATGGCTACACCTTC
TRBJ2-5 once . TRBV5-1 CASLSSPEETQYF TGCGCCAGCCTGTCCAGCCCGGAGGAGACCCAGTACTTC
TRBJ1-2 . TRBD1 TRBV19 CASGDLGQAIYGYTF TGTGCCAGTGGTGACCTGGGACAGGCTATCTATGGCTACACCTTC
TRBJ2-7 . . TRBV7-9 CASSLSGYSYEQYF TGTGCCAGCAGCTTAAGCGGTTACTCCTACGAGCAGTACTTC
TRBJ2-7 . TRBD2 TRBV5-1 CASSPRGYEQYF TGCGCCAGCAGCCCGCGGGGGTACGAGCAGTACTTC
TRBJ2-5 . . TRBV28 CASVGPPETQYF TGTGCCAGCGTAGGCCCCCCAGAGACCCAGTACTTC
TRBJ2-3 . TRBD2 TRBV4-2 CASSPGTSGAHTDTQYF TGTGCCAGCAGTCCCGGGACTAGCGGGGCACACACAGATACGCAGTATTTT
TRBJ2-5 many TRBD2 TRBV28 CASSSPLAGGETQYF TGTGCCAGCAGTTCCCCGCTAGCGGGAGGAGAGACCCAGTACTTC
TRBJ2-1 once . TRBV28 CASSKAAGYYNEQFF TGTGCCAGCAGTAAAGCGGCCGGGTACTACAATGAGCAGTTCTTC